The count of the clone carrying this T cell receptor (beta chain) is one. Original processing methods: Estimation of nucleated cell counts relied on the amplification of reference gene primers. Sequenced by immunoSEQ multiplex PCR; TCRdb stores in-frame clones only, minus some. For V, J and clone size, that table is used; D and trimming come from the DNA. This table has about 120,000 clones, about 89% appearing once. The data stem from a study of blood T cell repertoires in COVID-19. Across the study: Samples of COVID-19 (acute and convalescent) were obtained from the United States, Italy and Spain. Sources were T cells, B-cell-depleted T cells, or PBMCs; the material itself was cDNA or gDNA.

Per the germline V gene, CDR1 is SGHRS and CDR2 is YFSETQ. This CDR3 is 14 amino acids long. Between the trimmed V and J ends, which lost 1 base and 8 bases, there was a span of 13 bases. The J gene is TRBJ2-1, the V gene TRBV5-1; tentative D call: TRBD2 (7 bases). The sample taken for sequencing was peripheral blood. The receptor comes from a woman in her seventies with acute or convalescent COVID-19. As DNA, the CDR3 is TGCGCCAGCAGCTTGTCAGGGGAGGGCGATGAGCAGTTCTTC. Protein product: CASSLSGEGDEQFF.